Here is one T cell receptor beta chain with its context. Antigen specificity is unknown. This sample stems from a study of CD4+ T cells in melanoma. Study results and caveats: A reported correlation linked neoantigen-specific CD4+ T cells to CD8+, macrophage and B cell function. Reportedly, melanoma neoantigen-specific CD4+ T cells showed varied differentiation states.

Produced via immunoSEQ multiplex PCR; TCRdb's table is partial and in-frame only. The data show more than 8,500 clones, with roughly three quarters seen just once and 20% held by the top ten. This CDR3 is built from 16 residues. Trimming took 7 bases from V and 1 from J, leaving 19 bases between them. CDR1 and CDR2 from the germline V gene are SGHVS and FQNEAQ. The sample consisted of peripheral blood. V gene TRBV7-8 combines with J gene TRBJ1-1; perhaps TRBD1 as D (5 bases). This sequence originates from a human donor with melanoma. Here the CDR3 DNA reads TGTGCCAGCACCCCCCCTCCGGGGCGAAAGAACACTGAAGCTTTCTTT. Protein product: CASTPPPGRKNTEAFF.